These 9 T cell receptor beta chains were all obtained from the same sample, sequenced in a study of sequential checkpoint blockade in melanoma. The table came from immunoSEQ multiplex PCR; TCRdb's copy has only in-frame clones and leaves some out. The table records roughly 6,300 clones, roughly 27% of them present only once. Treatment meaning: randomized to nivolumab then ipilimumab (arm A) or the reverse (arm B). The starting material was tumor tissue (inferred from file names), obtained from a patient given nivolumab and ipilimumab in sequence. The receptors derive from a human donor with melanoma.

This clone was counted only a few times. CDR3 sequence reads: CASSWGEAEKLFF. The DNA of the CDR3 is TGTGCCAGCAGTTGGGGGGAGGCGGAAAAACTGTTTTTT. The chain combines TRBV6-8 with TRBJ1-4, with D perhaps matching TRBD1 (5 bases). The V and J ends lost 4 bases and 8 bases respectively, with 11 bases between them. The CDR3 contains 13 residues. Germline CDR1 reads MNHGY; CDR2 reads SAAAGT.

A few counts support this clone. This chain connects TRBV9 to TRBJ2-3; 8 bases agree with TRBD1. With 4 bases clipped from V and 4 bases from J, the junction kept 2 bases outside the gene matches. The CDR3 runs 13 residues. Germline lookup yields CDR1 SGDLS and CDR2 YYNGEE. The CDR3 sequence: CASSPGQADTQYF. CDR3 in DNA: TGTGCCAGCAGCCCGGGACAGGCAGATACGCAGTATTTT. Full variable domain (missing parts from reference TRBV9 and TRBJ2-3): DSGVTQTPKHLITATGQRVTLRCSPRSGDLSVYWYQQSLDQGLQFLIQYYNGEERAKGNILERFSAQQFPDLHSELNLSSLELGDSALYFCASSPGQADTQYFGPGTRLTVL.

The chain is built from TRBV9 and TRBJ2-3; D unresolved. Germline CDR1 is SGDLS and CDR2 is YYNGEE. V gave up 0 bases and J gave up 1 base, with 3 bases separating them. There are 13 residues in the CDR3. CDR3 region: CASSVVGTDTQYF. In DNA form, the CDR3 reads TGTGCCAGCAGCGTAGTTGGCACAGATACGCAGTATTTT. The whole variable domain, filled in from reference TRBV9 and TRBJ2-3, reads DSGVTQTPKHLITATGQRVTLRCSPRSGDLSVYWYQQSLDQGLQFLIQYYNGEERAKGNILERFSAQQFPDLHSELNLSSLELGDSALYFCASSVVGTDTQYFGPGTRLTVL.

The sample holds a few counts of this clone. The chain couples TRBV7-4 to TRBJ2-7, with D uncertain. CDR3 length equals 13 residues. Germline assignment: CDR1 SGHVT and CDR2 SQSDAQ. The V end was cut by 5 bases, the J end by 6 bases, with 14 bases between. The CDR3 DNA is TGTGCCAGCAGCCTCCAGAATCCGGCCGAGCAGTACTTC. It is translated as CASSLQNPAEQYF.

The sample holds a few counts of this clone. This chain joins TRBV5-1 and TRBJ2-7, with 9 bases identical to TRBD1. The CDR3 length is 15 residues. Germline V CDR1 and CDR2: SGHRS, YFSETQ. Unmatched junction bases numbered 8, after V lost 4 bases and J lost 3 bases. This CDR3 reads CASSPSGTGIYEQYF. The CDR3 DNA is TGCGCCAGCAGCCCGTCCGGGACAGGGATCTACGAGCAGTACTTC.

The rearrangement uses TRBV14 and TRBJ1-3; TRBD1 aligns across 9 bases. With 5 bases clipped from V and 2 bases from J, the junction kept 7 bases outside the gene matches. In germline, CDR1 is SGHDN, CDR2 FVKESK. This CDR3 contains 16 residues. The CDR3 DNA is TGTGCCAGCAGCGGACTCTGGACAGGGGCTGGAAACACCATATATTTT. Translation gives CASSGLWTGAGNTIYF. The complete variable domain, with remaining parts taken from reference TRBV14 and TRBJ1-3, reads EAGVTQFPSHSVIEKGQTVTLRCDPISGHDNLYWYRRVMGKEIKFLLHFVKESKQDESGMPNNRFLAERTGGTYSTLKVQPAELEDSGVYFCASSGLWTGAGNTIYFGEGSWLTVV.

The chain employs TRBV6-8 and TRBJ1-1; no firm D call. The CDR3 contains 14 residues. From germline, CDR1 is MNHGY and CDR2 SAAAGT. Trimming removed 5 bases at V and 1 base at J, with 11 bases between. The CDR3 spells CASSRTSPNTEAFF. The CDR3 nucleotides read TGTGCCAGCAGTCGGACGTCGCCGAACACTGAAGCTTTCTTT.

This clone showed up just a few times. The chain joins TRBV12-2 to TRBJ2-3; the table's TRBD1 call for D was not verified on the DNA. TRBV12-2 is shown as a pseudogene. The CDR3 extends over 17 amino acids. The CDR3 nucleotides are TGTGCAAGTCGCTTAGAGGGGGGACAGGGAGGGACAGATACGCAGTATTTT. Translation: CASRLEGGQGGTDTQYF.

This clone came up a few times. V and J are TRBV6-8 and TRBJ2-2; TRBD2 aligns across 14 bases. With 10 bases clipped from V and 0 bases from J, the junction kept 10 bases outside the gene matches. The germline CDR1 and CDR2 sequences are MNHGY and SAAAGT. This CDR3 is built from 18 residues. CDR3 bases: TGTGCCATCAGGGCCGGGACTAGCGGGGGCGCGAACACCGGGGAGCTGTTTTTT. This codes for CAIRAGTSGGANTGELFF.